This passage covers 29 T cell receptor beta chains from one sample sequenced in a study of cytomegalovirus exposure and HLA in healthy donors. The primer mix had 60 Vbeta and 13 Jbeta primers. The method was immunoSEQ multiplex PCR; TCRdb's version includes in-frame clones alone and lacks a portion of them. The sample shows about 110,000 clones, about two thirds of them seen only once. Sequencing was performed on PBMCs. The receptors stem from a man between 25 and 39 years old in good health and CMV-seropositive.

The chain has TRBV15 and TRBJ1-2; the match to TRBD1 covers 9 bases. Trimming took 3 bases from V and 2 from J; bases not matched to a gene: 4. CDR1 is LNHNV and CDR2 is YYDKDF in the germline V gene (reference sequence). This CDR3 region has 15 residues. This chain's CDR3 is CATSRGQGKNYGYTF. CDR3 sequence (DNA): TGTGCCACCAGCAGGGGACAGGGAAAAAACTATGGCTACACCTTC.

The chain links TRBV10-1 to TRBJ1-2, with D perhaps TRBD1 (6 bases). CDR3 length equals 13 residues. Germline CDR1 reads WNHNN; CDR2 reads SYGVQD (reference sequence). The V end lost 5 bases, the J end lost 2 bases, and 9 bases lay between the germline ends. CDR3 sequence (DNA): TGCGCCAGCAGTTCCACAGGGAACTATGGCTACACCTTC. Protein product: CASSSTGNYGYTF.

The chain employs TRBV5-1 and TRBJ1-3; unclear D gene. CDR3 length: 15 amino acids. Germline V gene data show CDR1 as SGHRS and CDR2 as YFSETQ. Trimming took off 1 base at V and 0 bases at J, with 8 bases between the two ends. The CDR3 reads CASSLQNPSGNTIYF. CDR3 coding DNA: TGCGCCAGCAGCTTGCAGAATCCCTCTGGAAACACCATATATTTT.

The CDR3 reads CASSLPRQGGEQYF. In DNA form, the CDR3 reads TGTGCCAGCAGTTTGCCCCGACAGGGAGGCGAGCAGTACTTC. The chain links TRBV28 to TRBJ2-7; TRBD1 might be the D (7 bases). The V gene's germline CDR1 is MDHEN and CDR2 SYDVKM. V was trimmed by 3 bases and J by 6 bases, leaving 15 bases between them. This CDR3 spans 14 amino acids.

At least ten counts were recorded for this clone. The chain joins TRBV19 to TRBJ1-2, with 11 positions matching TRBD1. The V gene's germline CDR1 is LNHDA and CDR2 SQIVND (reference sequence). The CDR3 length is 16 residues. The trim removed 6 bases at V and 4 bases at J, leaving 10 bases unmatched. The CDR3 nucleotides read TGTGCCAGTAGCCTACCGGGACAGGGGGATATCTATGGCTACACCTTC. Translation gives CASSLPGQGDIYGYTF. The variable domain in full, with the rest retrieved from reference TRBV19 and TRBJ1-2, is DGGITQSPKYLFRKEGQNVTLSCEQNLNHDAMYWYRQDPGQGLRLIYYSQIVNDFQKGDIAEGYSVSREKKESFPLTVTSAQKNPTAFYLCASSLPGQGDIYGYTFGSGTRLTVV.

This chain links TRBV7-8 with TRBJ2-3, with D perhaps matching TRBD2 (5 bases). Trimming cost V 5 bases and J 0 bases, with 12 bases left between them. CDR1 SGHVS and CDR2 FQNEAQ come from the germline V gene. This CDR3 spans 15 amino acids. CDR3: CASSPRGSSTDTQYF. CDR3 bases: TGTGCCAGCAGCCCCCGGGGATCTAGCACAGATACGCAGTATTTT. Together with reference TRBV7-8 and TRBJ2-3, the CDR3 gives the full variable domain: GAGVSQSPRYKVAKRGQDVALRCDPISGHVSLFWYQQALGQGPEFLTYFQNEAQLDKSGLPSDRFFAERPEGSVSTLKIQRTQQEDSAVYLCASSPRGSSTDTQYFGPGTRLTVL.

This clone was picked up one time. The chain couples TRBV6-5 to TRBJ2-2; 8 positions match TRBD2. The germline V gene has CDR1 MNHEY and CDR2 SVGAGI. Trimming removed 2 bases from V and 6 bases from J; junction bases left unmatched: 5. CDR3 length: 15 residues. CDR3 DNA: TGTGCCAGCAGTTACGCGGGGGGAATGGCCGGGGAGCTGTTTTTT. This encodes CASSYAGGMAGELFF.

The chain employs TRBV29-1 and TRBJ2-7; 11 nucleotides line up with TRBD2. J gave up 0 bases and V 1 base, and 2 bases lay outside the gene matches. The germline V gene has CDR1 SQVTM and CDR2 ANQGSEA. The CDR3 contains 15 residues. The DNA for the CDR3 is TGCAGCGTTGAAGGGACTAGCGGGTTCTCCTACGAGCAGTACTTC. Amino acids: CSVEGTSGFSYEQYF.

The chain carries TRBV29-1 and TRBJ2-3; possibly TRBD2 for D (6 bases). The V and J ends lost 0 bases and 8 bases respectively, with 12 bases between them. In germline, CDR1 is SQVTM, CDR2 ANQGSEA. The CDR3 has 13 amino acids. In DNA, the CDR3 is TGCAGCGTTGAAGAAGCTCTGCGGGGTACGCAGTATTTT. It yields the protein CSVEEALRGTQYF.

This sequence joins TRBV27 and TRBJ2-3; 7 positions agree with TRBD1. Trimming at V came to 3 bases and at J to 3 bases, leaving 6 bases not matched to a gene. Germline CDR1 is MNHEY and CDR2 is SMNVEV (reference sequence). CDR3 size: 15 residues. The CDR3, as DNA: TGTGCCAGCAGTTTTCCAGGGGGAGTGACAGATACGCAGTATTTT. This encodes CASSFPGGVTDTQYF.

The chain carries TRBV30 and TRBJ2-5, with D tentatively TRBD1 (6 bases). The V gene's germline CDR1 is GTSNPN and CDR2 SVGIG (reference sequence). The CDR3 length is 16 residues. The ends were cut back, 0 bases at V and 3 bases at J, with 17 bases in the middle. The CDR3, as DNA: TGTGCCTGGAGTGTGTTGCCGGAACAGGGTGAAGAGACCCAGTACTTC. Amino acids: CAWSVLPEQGEETQYF.

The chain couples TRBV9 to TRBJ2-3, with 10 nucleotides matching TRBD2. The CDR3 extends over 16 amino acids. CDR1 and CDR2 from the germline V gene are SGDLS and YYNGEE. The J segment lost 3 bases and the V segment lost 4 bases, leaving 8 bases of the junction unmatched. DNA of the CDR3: TGTGCCAGCAGCCCGTCAACTAGCGGGATTACAGATACGCAGTATTTT. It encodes CASSPSTSGITDTQYF.

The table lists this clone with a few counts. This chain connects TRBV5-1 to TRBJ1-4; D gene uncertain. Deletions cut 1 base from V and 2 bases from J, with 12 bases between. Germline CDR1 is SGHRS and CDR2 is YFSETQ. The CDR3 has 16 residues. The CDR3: CASSLLYGGTNEKLFF. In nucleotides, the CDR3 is TGCGCCAGCAGCTTGCTTTATGGCGGGACTAATGAAAAACTGTTTTTT. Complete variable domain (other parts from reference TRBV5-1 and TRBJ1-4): KAGVTQTPRYLIKTRGQQVTLSCSPISGHRSVSWYQQTPGQGLQFLFEYFSETQRNKGNFPGRFSGRQFSNSRSEMNVSTLELGDSALYLCASSLLYGGTNEKLFFGSGTQLSVL.

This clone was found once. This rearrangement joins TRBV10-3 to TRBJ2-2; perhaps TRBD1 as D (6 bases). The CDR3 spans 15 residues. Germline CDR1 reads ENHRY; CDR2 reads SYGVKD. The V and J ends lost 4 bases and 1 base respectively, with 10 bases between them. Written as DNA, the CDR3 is TGTGCCATCAGTGCCGACAGGTTGAACACCGGGGAGCTGTTTTTT. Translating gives CAISADRLNTGELFF.

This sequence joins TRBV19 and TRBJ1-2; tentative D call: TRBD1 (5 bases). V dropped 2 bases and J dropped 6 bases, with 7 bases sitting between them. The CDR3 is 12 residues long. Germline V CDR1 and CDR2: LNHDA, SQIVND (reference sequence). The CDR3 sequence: CASSIIGDGYTF. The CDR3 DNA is TGTGCCAGTAGTATAATAGGGGATGGCTACACCTTC.

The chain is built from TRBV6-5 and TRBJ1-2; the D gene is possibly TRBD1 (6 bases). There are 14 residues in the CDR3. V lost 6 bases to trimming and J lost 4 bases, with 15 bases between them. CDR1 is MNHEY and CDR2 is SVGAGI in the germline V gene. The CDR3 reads CASSSHEGVYGYTF. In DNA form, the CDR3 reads TGTGCCAGCAGCTCCCACGAGGGGGTCTATGGCTACACCTTC.

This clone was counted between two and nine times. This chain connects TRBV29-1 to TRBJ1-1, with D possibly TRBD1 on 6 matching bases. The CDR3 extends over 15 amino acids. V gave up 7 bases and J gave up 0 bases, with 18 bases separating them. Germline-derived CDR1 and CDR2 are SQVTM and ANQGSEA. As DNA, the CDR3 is TGCAGCGGTCATAGAGGGGGGGATCTGAACACTGAAGCTTTCTTT. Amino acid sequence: CSGHRGGDLNTEAFF.

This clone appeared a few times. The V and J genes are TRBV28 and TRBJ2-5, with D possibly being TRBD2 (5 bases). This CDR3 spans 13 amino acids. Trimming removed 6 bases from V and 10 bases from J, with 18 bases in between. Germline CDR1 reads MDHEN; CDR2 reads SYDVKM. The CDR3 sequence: CASSPGTSLGQYF. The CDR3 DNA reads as TGTGCCAGCAGCCCCGGCACTAGTCTAGGCCAGTACTTC.

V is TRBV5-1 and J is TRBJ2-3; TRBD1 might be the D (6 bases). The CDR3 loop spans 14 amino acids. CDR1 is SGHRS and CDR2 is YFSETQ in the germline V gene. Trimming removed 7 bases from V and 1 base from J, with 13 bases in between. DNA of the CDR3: TGCGCCAGCTCCCCTGACAGGCGCACAGATACGCAGTATTTT. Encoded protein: CASSPDRRTDTQYF. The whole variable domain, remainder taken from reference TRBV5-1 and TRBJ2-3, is KAGVTQTPRYLIKTRGQQVTLSCSPISGHRSVSWYQQTPGQGLQFLFEYFSETQRNKGNFPGRFSGRQFSNSRSEMNVSTLELGDSALYLCASSPDRRTDTQYFGPGTRLTVL.

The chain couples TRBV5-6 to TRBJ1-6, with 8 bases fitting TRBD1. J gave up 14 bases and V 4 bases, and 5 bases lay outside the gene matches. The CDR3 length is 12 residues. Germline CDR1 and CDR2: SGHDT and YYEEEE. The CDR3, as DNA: TGTGCCAGCAGCCTTCGACAGGGGACCCTCCACTTT. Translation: CASSLRQGTLHF. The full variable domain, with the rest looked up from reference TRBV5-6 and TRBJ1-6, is DAGVTQSPTHLIKTRGQQVTLRCSPKSGHDTVSWYQQALGQGPQFIFQYYEEEERQRGNFPDRFSGHQFPNYSSELNVNALLLGDSALYLCASSLRQGTLHFGNGTRLTVT.

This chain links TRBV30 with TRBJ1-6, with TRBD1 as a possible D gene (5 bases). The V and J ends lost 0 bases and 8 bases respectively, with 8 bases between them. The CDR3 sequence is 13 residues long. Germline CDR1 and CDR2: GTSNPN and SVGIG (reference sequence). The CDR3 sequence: CAWSVGRDSPLHF. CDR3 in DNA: TGTGCCTGGAGTGTAGGCAGGGATTCACCCCTCCACTTT. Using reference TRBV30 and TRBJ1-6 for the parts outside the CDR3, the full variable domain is SQTIHQWPATLVQPVGSPLSLECTVEGTSNPNLYWYRQAAGRGLQLLFYSVGIGQISSEVPQNLSASRPQDRQFILSSKKLLLSDSGFYLCAWSVGRDSPLHFGNGTRLTVT.

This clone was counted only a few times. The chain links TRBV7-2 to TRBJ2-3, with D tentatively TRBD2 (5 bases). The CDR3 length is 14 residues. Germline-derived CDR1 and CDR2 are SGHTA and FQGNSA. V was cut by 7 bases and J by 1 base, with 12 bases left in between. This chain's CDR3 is CASTQADGTDTQYF. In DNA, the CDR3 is TGTGCCAGCACCCAAGCGGACGGCACAGATACGCAGTATTTT.

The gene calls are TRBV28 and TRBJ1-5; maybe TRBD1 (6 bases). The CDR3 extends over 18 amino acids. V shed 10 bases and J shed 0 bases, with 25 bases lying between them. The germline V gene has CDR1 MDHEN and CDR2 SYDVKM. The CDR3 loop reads CATTKGGGSRHSNQPQHF. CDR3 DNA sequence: TGTGCCACCACTAAGGGGGGGGGAAGCAGACATAGCAATCAGCCCCAGCATTTT. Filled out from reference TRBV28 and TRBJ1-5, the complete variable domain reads DVKVTQSSRYLVKRTGEKVFLECVQDMDHENMFWYRQDPGLGLRLIYFSYDVKMKEKGDIPEGYSVSREKKERFSLILESASTNQTSMYLCATTKGGGSRHSNQPQHFGDGTRLSIL.

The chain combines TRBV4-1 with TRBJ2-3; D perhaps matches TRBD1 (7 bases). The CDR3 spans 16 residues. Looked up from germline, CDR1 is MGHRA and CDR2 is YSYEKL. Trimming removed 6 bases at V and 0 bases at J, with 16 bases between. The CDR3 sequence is CASRPGGFFSTDTQYF. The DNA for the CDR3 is TGCGCCAGCAGACCAGGGGGGTTCTTTAGCACAGATACGCAGTATTTT.

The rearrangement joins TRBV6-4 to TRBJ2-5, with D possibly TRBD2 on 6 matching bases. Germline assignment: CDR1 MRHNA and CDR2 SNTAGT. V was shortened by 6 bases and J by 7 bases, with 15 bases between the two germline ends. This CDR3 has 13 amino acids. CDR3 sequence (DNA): TGTGCCAGCAGCGAAGAACACGGGAGGACCCAGTACTTC. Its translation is CASSEEHGRTQYF.

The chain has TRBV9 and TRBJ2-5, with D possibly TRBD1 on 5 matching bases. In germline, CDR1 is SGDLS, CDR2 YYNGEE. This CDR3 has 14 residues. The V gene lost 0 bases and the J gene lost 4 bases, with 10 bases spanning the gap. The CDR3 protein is CASSVETRAETQYF. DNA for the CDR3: TGTGCCAGCAGCGTAGAGACCAGGGCAGAGACCCAGTACTTC. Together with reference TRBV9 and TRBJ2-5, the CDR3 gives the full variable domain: DSGVTQTPKHLITATGQRVTLRCSPRSGDLSVYWYQQSLDQGLQFLIQYYNGEERAKGNILERFSAQQFPDLHSELNLSSLELGDSALYFCASSVETRAETQYFGPGTRLLVL.

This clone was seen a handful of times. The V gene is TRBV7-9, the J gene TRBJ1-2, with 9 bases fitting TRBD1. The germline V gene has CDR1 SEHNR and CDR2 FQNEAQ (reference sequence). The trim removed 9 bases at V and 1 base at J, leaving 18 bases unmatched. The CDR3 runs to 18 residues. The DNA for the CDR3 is TGTGCCAGTAGCGGGACAGGGAGTTTTTTGGGGATTAACTATGGCTACACCTTC. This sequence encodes CASSGTGSFLGINYGYTF.

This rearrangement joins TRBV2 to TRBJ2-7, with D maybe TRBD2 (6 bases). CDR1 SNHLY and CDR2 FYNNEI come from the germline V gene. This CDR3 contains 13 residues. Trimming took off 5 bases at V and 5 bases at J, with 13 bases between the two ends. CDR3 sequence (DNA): TGTGCCAGCAGTCAACTAGCTGGCCACGAGCAGTACTTC. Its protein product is CASSQLAGHEQYF. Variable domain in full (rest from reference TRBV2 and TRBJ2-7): EPEVTQTPSHQVTQMGQEVILRCVPISNHLYFYWYRQILGQKVEFLVSFYNNEISEKSEIFDDQFSVERPDGSNFTLKIRSTKLEDSAMYFCASSQLAGHEQYFGPGTRLTVT.

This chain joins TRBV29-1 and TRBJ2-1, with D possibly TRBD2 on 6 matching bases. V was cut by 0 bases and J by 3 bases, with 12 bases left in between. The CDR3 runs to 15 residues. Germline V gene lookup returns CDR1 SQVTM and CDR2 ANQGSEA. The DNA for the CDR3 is TGCAGCGTTGAAGACGGTTGGGGGGTCTACAATGAGCAGTTCTTC. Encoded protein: CSVEDGWGVYNEQFF.